These T cell receptor beta chains were read from a single sample in a study of T cells in Graves' hyperthyroidism and ophthalmopathy. TCRdb passed the multiplex PCR reads through MiXCR, listing each CDR3 protein once. Of a few hundred thousand distinct CDR3 sequences in the sample, less than 20% were seen once. Sequencing used blood. These receptors all come from a woman between 45 and 65 years old with Graves' hyperthyroidism. Both conserved end residues are part of each CDR3. Fields, in order: clone size, J gene, D gene, V gene, CDR3 DNA, CDR3 protein. A D gene is named only where the DNA matches it firmly. The size of a clone is reported for some rows only, either as once, few or many, or as a class for expanded clones.

clone_size: few; j_call: TRBJ1-4; d_call: -; v_call: TRBV27; cdr3_nt: TGTGCCAGCAGTTTAGTGGGGGGGAAGAATGAAAAACTGTTTTTT; cdr3_aa: CASSLVGGKNEKLFF
clone_size: -; j_call: TRBJ1-5; d_call: -; v_call: TRBV12-3/TRBV12-4; cdr3_nt: TGTGCCAGCAGTCCCGACAGGTTTCCCCAGCATTTT; cdr3_aa: CASSPDRFPQHF
clone_size: -; j_call: TRBJ2-7; d_call: TRBD1; v_call: TRBV4-1; cdr3_nt: TGCGCCAGCAGCCAAGCACGGGACAGCCTCTACGAGCAGTACTTC; cdr3_aa: CASSQARDSLYEQYF
clone_size: many; j_call: TRBJ1-2; d_call: -; v_call: TRBV6-2/TRBV6-3; cdr3_nt: TGTGCCAGCCGTGCACTCCTCTGGGGCTACACCTTC; cdr3_aa: CASRALLWGYTF
clone_size: -; j_call: TRBJ1-1; d_call: TRBD1; v_call: TRBV2; cdr3_nt: TGTGCCAGCAGTGGAGGGGGCAGAGGGACTGAAGCTTTCTTT; cdr3_aa: CASSGGGRGTEAFF
clone_size: few; j_call: TRBJ1-5; d_call: -; v_call: TRBV20-1; cdr3_nt: TGCAGTGCTAGACAAAGAGTTTACAGGTCATCCGCCTACGGCAATCAGCCCCAGCATTTT; cdr3_aa: CSARQRVYRSSAYGNQPQHF
clone_size: few; j_call: TRBJ1-3; d_call: -; v_call: TRBV12-3/TRBV12-4; cdr3_nt: TGTGCCAGCAGTTTACGGCGGGGAAACACCATATATTTT; cdr3_aa: CASSLRRGNTIYF
clone_size: many; j_call: TRBJ2-3; d_call: -; v_call: TRBV5-1; cdr3_nt: TGCGCCAGCAGCGTACAGTTCACAGATACGCAGTATTTT; cdr3_aa: CASSVQFTDTQYF
clone_size: many; j_call: TRBJ2-1; d_call: -; v_call: TRBV7-9; cdr3_nt: TGTGCCAGCAGCTTAACGGGGGCCGAGGGGCATGAGCAGTTCTTC; cdr3_aa: CASSLTGAEGHEQFF
clone_size: -; j_call: TRBJ1-1; d_call: -; v_call: TRBV7-2; cdr3_nt: TGTGCCAGCAGCTTCGGGACATCCTCGAACACTGAAGCTTTCTTT; cdr3_aa: CASSFGTSSNTEAFF
clone_size: many; j_call: TRBJ2-7; d_call: -; v_call: TRBV7-8; cdr3_nt: TGTGCCAGCAGCTTTTCGGACGGATCCTACGAGCAGTACTTC; cdr3_aa: CASSFSDGSYEQYF
clone_size: -; j_call: TRBJ2-5; d_call: -; v_call: TRBV7-9; cdr3_nt: TGTGCCAGCATGCTACAAGAGACCCAGTACTTC; cdr3_aa: CASMLQETQYF
clone_size: many; j_call: TRBJ2-3; d_call: TRBD2; v_call: TRBV20-1; cdr3_nt: TGCAGTGCTACCGATAGCGGGGGCACAGATACGCAGTATTTT; cdr3_aa: CSATDSGGTDTQYF
clone_size: few; j_call: TRBJ2-7; d_call: TRBD2; v_call: TRBV30; cdr3_nt: TGTGCCTGGAGTGTACAAGGGGTAGCGGGGGAGCAGTACTTC; cdr3_aa: CAWSVQGVAGEQYF
clone_size: few; j_call: TRBJ2-7; d_call: -; v_call: TRBV20-1; cdr3_nt: TGCAGTGCCTCCCAACCCACGGGCGGCCCCTACGAGCAGTACTTC; cdr3_aa: CSASQPTGGPYEQYF
clone_size: many; j_call: TRBJ1-1; d_call: TRBD1; v_call: TRBV2; cdr3_nt: TGTGCCAGCAGGGGGACAGGGGAAGCTTTCTTT; cdr3_aa: CASRGTGEAFF
clone_size: -; j_call: TRBJ1-3; d_call: -; v_call: TRBV11-2; cdr3_nt: TGTGCCAGTTGGGCACAGGCGGGCTCTGGAAACACCATATATTTT; cdr3_aa: CASWAQAGSGNTIYF
clone_size: many; j_call: TRBJ2-1; d_call: -; v_call: TRBV20-1; cdr3_nt: TGCAGTGCTAGAGGTCTAGCAGATTACAATGAGCAGTTCTTC; cdr3_aa: CSARGLADYNEQFF
clone_size: many; j_call: TRBJ2-7; d_call: TRBD1; v_call: TRBV28; cdr3_nt: TGTGCCAGCAGACTAGGGACAGGCCACCCCTACGAGCAGTACTTC; cdr3_aa: CASRLGTGHPYEQYF
clone_size: many; j_call: TRBJ1-6; d_call: -; v_call: TRBV19; cdr3_nt: TGTGCCAGCAGACAGGTTTCGGCACCCCTCCACTTT; cdr3_aa: CASRQVSAPLHF
clone_size: many; j_call: TRBJ2-7; d_call: TRBD2; v_call: TRBV20-1; cdr3_nt: TGCAGTGCTACTACTAGCGGGAGGTTCGACGAGCAGTACTTC; cdr3_aa: CSATTSGRFDEQYF
clone_size: -; j_call: TRBJ1-5; d_call: -; v_call: TRBV5-1; cdr3_nt: TGCGCCAGCAGCACGGTTGGCGGTAAAGATCAGCCCCAGCATTTT; cdr3_aa: CASSTVGGKDQPQHF
clone_size: many; j_call: TRBJ1-5; d_call: TRBD1; v_call: TRBV7-3; cdr3_nt: TGTGCCAGCAGCAAGGGACAGGAGGGCAATCAGCCCCAGCATTTT; cdr3_aa: CASSKGQEGNQPQHF
clone_size: many; j_call: TRBJ1-5; d_call: TRBD1; v_call: TRBV28; cdr3_nt: TGTGCCAGCAGTTTGGACAGGAACAATCAGCCCCAGCATTTT; cdr3_aa: CASSLDRNNQPQHF
clone_size: many; j_call: TRBJ2-1; d_call: TRBD2; v_call: TRBV3-1; cdr3_nt: TGTGCCAGCAGCCAATCCAGCGGGGCTTACAATGAGCAGTTCTTC; cdr3_aa: CASSQSSGAYNEQFF
clone_size: few; j_call: TRBJ2-2; d_call: -; v_call: TRBV3-1; cdr3_nt: TGTGCCAGCAGCCTCGGGACCTTCACCGGGGAGCTGTTTTTT; cdr3_aa: CASSLGTFTGELFF
clone_size: many; j_call: TRBJ2-4; d_call: -; v_call: TRBV11-2; cdr3_nt: TGTGCCAGCAACACCCTCGGGGACAAAAACATTCAGTACTTC; cdr3_aa: CASNTLGDKNIQYF
clone_size: many; j_call: TRBJ2-7; d_call: TRBD1; v_call: TRBV10-3; cdr3_nt: TGTGCCATCAGTGGAGGGACAGGGGGCTACGAGCAGTACTTC; cdr3_aa: CAISGGTGGYEQYF
clone_size: -; j_call: TRBJ1-2; d_call: TRBD1; v_call: TRBV5-1; cdr3_nt: TGCGCCAGCAGCTTTCCCCCGGGACAGGGGTATGGCTACACCTTC; cdr3_aa: CASSFPPGQGYGYTF
clone_size: many; j_call: TRBJ2-3; d_call: -; v_call: TRBV28; cdr3_nt: TGTGCCAGCAGTTTATCCCAGGGGATAGATACGCAGTATTTT; cdr3_aa: CASSLSQGIDTQYF
clone_size: few; j_call: TRBJ2-3; d_call: TRBD2; v_call: TRBV3-1; cdr3_nt: TGTGCCAGCAGCCCGCTACTCGCGGGAGGGGTACGCGCAGATACGCAGTATTTT; cdr3_aa: CASSPLLAGGVRADTQYF
clone_size: few; j_call: TRBJ1-6; d_call: -; v_call: TRBV28; cdr3_nt: TGTGCCAGCAGCCCCAGAGTCTCCTATAATTCACCCCTCCACTTT; cdr3_aa: CASSPRVSYNSPLHF
clone_size: many; j_call: TRBJ1-2; d_call: TRBD1; v_call: TRBV10-3; cdr3_nt: TGTGCCATCACCTTGGACAGGGGATATGGCTACACCTTC; cdr3_aa: CAITLDRGYGYTF
clone_size: -; j_call: TRBJ1-2; d_call: -; v_call: TRBV10-3; cdr3_nt: TGTGCCATCAGTGCCAAAGACGGATATGGCTACACCTTC; cdr3_aa: CAISAKDGYGYTF
clone_size: many; j_call: TRBJ1-5; d_call: TRBD1; v_call: TRBV6-1; cdr3_nt: TGTGCCAGCAGAGGCGGAACAGGGGGGGGCAATCAGCCCCAGCATTTT; cdr3_aa: CASRGGTGGGNQPQHF
clone_size: many; j_call: TRBJ2-7; d_call: TRBD2; v_call: TRBV27; cdr3_nt: TGTGCCAGCAGTCATAGCGGGAGTTTGGGCGAGCAGTACTTC; cdr3_aa: CASSHSGSLGEQYF
clone_size: many; j_call: TRBJ2-3; d_call: -; v_call: TRBV20-1; cdr3_nt: TGCAGTGCTAGAGTTTTCTTTAGCCTCGATACCGGTCTTCGCACAGATACGCAGTATTTT; cdr3_aa: CSARVFFSLDTGLRTDTQYF
clone_size: many; j_call: TRBJ2-1; d_call: -; v_call: TRBV3-1; cdr3_nt: TGTGCCAGCAGCCAAGCTGGAGTAGCTTCGAAGTATTACAATGAGCAGTTCTTC; cdr3_aa: CASSQAGVASKYYNEQFF
clone_size: few; j_call: TRBJ2-7; d_call: TRBD2; v_call: TRBV6-1; cdr3_nt: TGTGCCAGCAGGTCCGGGACTACCTCCTACGAGCAGTACTTC; cdr3_aa: CASRSGTTSYEQYF
clone_size: -; j_call: TRBJ2-6; d_call: TRBD1; v_call: TRBV2; cdr3_nt: TGTGCCAGCAGTCCCGGGACAGGGATTCATGGGGCCAACGTCCTGACTTTC; cdr3_aa: CASSPGTGIHGANVLTF
clone_size: many; j_call: TRBJ2-2; d_call: TRBD2; v_call: TRBV20-1; cdr3_nt: TGCAGTGCTAGAGGCCATCGGGGGGAAGGAAAGAACGCCGGGGAGCTGTTTTTT; cdr3_aa: CSARGHRGEGKNAGELFF
clone_size: many; j_call: TRBJ1-1; d_call: -; v_call: TRBV2; cdr3_nt: TGTGCCAGCAGTGATTCTAGGCATAAGAACACTGAAGCTTTCTTT; cdr3_aa: CASSDSRHKNTEAFF
clone_size: many; j_call: TRBJ2-3; d_call: TRBD2; v_call: TRBV3-1; cdr3_nt: TGTGCCAGCAGCCTCATCAGCGGGAGAGCAGATACGCAGTATTTT; cdr3_aa: CASSLISGRADTQYF
clone_size: many; j_call: TRBJ1-1; d_call: -; v_call: TRBV30; cdr3_nt: TGTGCCGGAACCCGGGACCAACCCCATGAAGCTTTCTTT; cdr3_aa: CAGTRDQPHEAFF
clone_size: many; j_call: TRBJ2-5; d_call: -; v_call: TRBV27; cdr3_nt: TGTGCCAGCAGTCTTTCGGCGCCGGCCTGGCTAGCAAAAAACCAAGAGACCCAGTACTTC; cdr3_aa: CASSLSAPAWLAKNQETQYF
clone_size: -; j_call: TRBJ2-1; d_call: -; v_call: TRBV6-5; cdr3_nt: TGTGCCAGCAGTTACGGGGTTCCCAATGAGCAGTTCTTC; cdr3_aa: CASSYGVPNEQFF
clone_size: many; j_call: TRBJ2-2; d_call: TRBD1; v_call: TRBV5-1; cdr3_nt: TGCGCCAGCAGCCGGGACAGGGGCACCGGGGAGCTGTTTTTT; cdr3_aa: CASSRDRGTGELFF